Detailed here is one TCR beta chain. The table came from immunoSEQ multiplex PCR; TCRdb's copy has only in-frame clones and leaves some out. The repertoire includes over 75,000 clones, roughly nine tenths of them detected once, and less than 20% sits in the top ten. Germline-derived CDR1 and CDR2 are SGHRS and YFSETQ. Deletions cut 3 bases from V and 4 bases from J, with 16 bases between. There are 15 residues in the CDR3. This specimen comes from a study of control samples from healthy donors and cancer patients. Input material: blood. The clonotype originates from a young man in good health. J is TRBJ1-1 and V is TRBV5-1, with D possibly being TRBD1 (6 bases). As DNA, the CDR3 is TGCGCCAGCAGCTCTCTCTGGGGGGGCGGCACTGAAGCTTTCTTT. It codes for CASSSLWGGGTEAFF.